The 14 T cell receptor beta chains in this list originate from one sample, sequenced in a study of vaccination and CD4 T cells after COVID-19. Treatment defined: 10-day PBMC culture with coronavirus spike peptide pools or control peptides (ViraFEST assay). These receptors are not linked to any known antigen. With the Oncomine TCR Beta short-read assay, DNA from cultured CD4+ T cells was sequenced. Via MiXCR, TCRdb re-called the PCR reads, giving one row per CDR3 protein. The sample shows some 12,000 distinct CDR3 sequences, about three fifths of them seen only once. The sequenced material came from CD4+ T cells from blood, cultured in vitro. The receptors derive from a human donor who had recovered from COVID-19.

This clonotype was seen a handful of times. The V and J genes are TRBV19 and TRBJ1-5; D gene ambiguous. This CDR3 contains 12 residues. V was clipped by 7 bases and J by 6 bases, with 10 bases between them. Germline values: CDR1 LNHDA, CDR2 SQIVND (reference sequence). The DNA for the CDR3 is TGTGCCAGTACAACGTATGGTCAGCCCCAGCATTTT. As protein: CASTTYGQPQHF. Variable domain in full (rest from reference TRBV19 and TRBJ1-5): DGGITQSPKYLFRKEGQNVTLSCEQNLNHDAMYWYRQDPGQGLRLIYYSQIVNDFQKGDIAEGYSVSREKKESFPLTVTSAQKNPTAFYLCASTTYGQPQHFGDGTRLSIL.

The chain combines TRBV20-1 with TRBJ2-1; D is possibly TRBD2 (5 bases). The CDR3 runs 14 residues. V lost 3 bases to trimming and J lost 4 bases, with 13 bases between them. CDR1 is DFQATT, CDR2 SNEGSKA, per germline (reference sequence). CDR3 nucleotide sequence: TGCAGTGCTAGCCGCGGGCTAACGTACAATGAGCAGTTCTTC. It translates to CSASRGLTYNEQFF.

The table lists this clonotype with a few counts. This sequence joins TRBV7-2 and TRBJ2-1; 11 bases align to TRBD2. In germline, CDR1 is SGHTA, CDR2 FQGNSA. The CDR3 consists of 19 residues. The J segment lost 1 base and the V segment lost 0 bases, leaving 8 bases of the junction unmatched. Here the CDR3 reads CASSLALAGGWTSYNEQFF. The CDR3 nucleotides read TGTGCCAGCAGCTTAGCCCTAGCGGGAGGATGGACGTCCTACAATGAGCAGTTCTTC.

The chain carries TRBV6-1 and TRBJ1-1, with D perhaps matching TRBD1 (6 bases). Germline V lookup: CDR1 MNHNS, CDR2 SASEGT. V shed 8 bases and J shed 4 bases, with 20 bases lying between them. The CDR3 runs to 15 residues. This CDR3 reads CASHPRGGAATEAFF. In DNA form, the CDR3 reads TGTGCCAGCCACCCCAGGGGTGGTGCGGCCACTGAAGCTTTCTTT.

The chain is built from TRBV20-1 and TRBJ2-2, with 9 positions matching TRBD2. Germline V gives CDR1 DFQATT, CDR2 SNEGSKA (reference sequence). This CDR3 region has 14 residues. V lost 6 bases, J lost 6 bases, and 8 bases stayed unmatched. The CDR3 spells CSATDRTSAGELFF. The CDR3 region has the DNA TGCAGTGCCACTGACCGGACTAGCGCCGGGGAGCTGTTTTTT.

CDR3 in amino acids: CASSHEIAGSNEQFF. The CDR3 nucleotides are TGTGCCAGCAGCCATGAGATAGCGGGATCCAATGAGCAGTTCTTC. The chain uses TRBV6-2 or TRBV6-3 and TRBJ2-1; TRBD2 aligns across 8 bases. After removal of 6 bases from V and 6 bases from J, the junction contained 10 bases not matched to a gene. Germline values: CDR1 MNHEY, CDR2 SVGEGT. This CDR3 has 15 residues.

The chain links TRBV20-1 to TRBJ2-5, with D unclear. Trimming took off 1 base at V and 5 bases at J, with 8 bases between the two ends. The germline gives CDR1 DFQATT, CDR2 SNEGSKA (reference sequence). This CDR3 has 12 residues. For the CDR3, the DNA is TGCAGTGCTAGAGCTCAGTCGGAGACCCAGTACTTC. Protein: CSARAQSETQYF.

The rearrangement uses TRBV29-1 and TRBJ1-2; the D is unclear. With 5 bases removed from V and 5 bases from J, the gap between germline ends came to 18 bases. The germline gives CDR1 SQVTM, CDR2 ANQGSEA. The CDR3 has 14 amino acids. CDR3 in DNA: TGCAGCGTTCAGTATTCGACGTCGGTATATGGCTACACCTTC. As protein: CSVQYSTSVYGYTF.

V is TRBV2 and J is TRBJ2-3; D may be TRBD1 (6 bases). The V end was cut by 6 bases, the J end by 3 bases, with 13 bases between. The V gene's germline CDR1 is SNHLY and CDR2 FYNNEI. The CDR3 is 14 residues long. DNA for the CDR3: TGTGCCAGCAGCGTAGACAGGTCGACAGATACGCAGTATTTT. It translates to CASSVDRSTDTQYF. Filled out from reference TRBV2 and TRBJ2-3, the complete variable domain reads EPEVTQTPSHQVTQMGQEVILRCVPISNHLYFYWYRQILGQKVEFLVSFYNNEISEKSEIFDDQFSVERPDGSNFTLKIRSTKLEDSAMYFCASSVDRSTDTQYFGPGTRLTVL.

The CDR3 DNA reads TGCAGTGCTTTAGGGACAGTTAATTCACCCCTCCACTTT. It yields the protein CSALGTVNSPLHF. The rearrangement uses TRBV20-1 and TRBJ1-6; TRBD1 aligns across 7 bases. V dropped 5 bases and J dropped 6; count of bases not matched to a gene: 4. Germline V gene lookup returns CDR1 DFQATT and CDR2 SNEGSKA (reference sequence). This CDR3 is 13 amino acids long.

V usage is TRBV20-1 and J usage is TRBJ1-5; possible D gene TRBD1, 6 bases. Germline lookup yields CDR1 DFQATT and CDR2 SNEGSKA (reference sequence). This CDR3 is built from 16 residues. Trimming cost V 1 base and J 6 bases, with 19 bases left between them. The CDR3 DNA follows: TGCAGTGCTAGAGGGGGGGGGCAGGGGATCGGTCAGCCCCAGCATTTT. Encoded protein: CSARGGGQGIGQPQHF.

The chain uses TRBV20-1 and TRBJ2-2, with D tentatively TRBD2 (6 bases). Germline V gene data show CDR1 as DFQATT and CDR2 as SNEGSKA (reference sequence). The CDR3 runs 17 residues. Trimming took off 0 bases at V and 5 bases at J, with 19 bases between the two ends. The CDR3 here is CSARDWSVGGETGELFF. Written as DNA, the CDR3 is TGCAGTGCTAGAGATTGGAGCGTGGGAGGCGAAACCGGGGAGCTGTTTTTT.

The chain employs TRBV19 and TRBJ1-5; D uncertain. Between the trimmed V and J ends, which lost 2 bases and 0 bases, there was a span of 11 bases. This CDR3 is built from 16 residues. Germline lookup yields CDR1 LNHDA and CDR2 SQIVND (reference sequence). The CDR3 protein is CASSIITAYSNQPQHF. DNA of the CDR3: TGTGCCAGTAGTATAATCACGGCTTATAGCAATCAGCCCCAGCATTTT.

The chain uses TRBV20-1 and TRBJ2-1; 10 positions match TRBD2. Germline V gives CDR1 DFQATT, CDR2 SNEGSKA (reference sequence). V trimming: 7 bases; J trimming: 9 bases; junction bases outside the gene matches: 12. The CDR3 sequence is 14 residues long. The CDR3 here is CSVATLAGGAEQFF. CDR3 in DNA: TGCAGTGTTGCGACTTTAGCGGGAGGAGCTGAGCAGTTCTTC.